This section outlines one T cell receptor beta chain sequence together with its context. Clones were sequenced by immunoSEQ multiplex PCR, and TCRdb holds only the in-frame ones, with some missing. Of roughly 40,000 clones listed, around 80% were seen once; the top ten hold approximately 4%. This record comes from a study of T cell responses to AZD1222 COVID-19 vaccine. The sequence came from an adult in good health. Sequencing was performed on peripheral blood, taken on day 0 of AZD1222 vaccination.

As DNA, the CDR3 is TGTGCCAGCAGCCTGGCCGTTAGCAATCAGCCCCAGCATTTT. It encodes CASSLAVSNQPQHF. The chain employs TRBV28 and TRBJ1-5; no clear D. The CDR3 runs 14 residues. The V end was cut by 6 bases, the J end by 0 bases, with 9 bases between. Germline values: CDR1 MDHEN, CDR2 SYDVKM.